What follows are 23 T cell receptor beta chains derived from one specimen sequenced in a study of cytomegalovirus exposure and HLA in healthy donors. The PCR contained 60 Vbeta and 13 Jbeta primers. Sequenced by immunoSEQ multiplex PCR; TCRdb stores in-frame clones only, minus some. The data show around 170,000 clones, around four fifths seen once. The sequencing input was PBMCs. These receptors were taken from a woman between 18 and 29 years old in good health and CMV-seronegative.

This clone was picked up a small number of times. The J gene is TRBJ2-7, the V gene TRBV6-6; TRBD1 matches 9 bases. Trimming at V came to 2 bases and at J to 3 bases, leaving 2 bases not matched to a gene. Germline V gene data show CDR1 as MNHNY and CDR2 as SVGAGI (reference sequence). The CDR3 is 14 residues long. The CDR3 coding sequence is TGTGCCAGCAGTTACACGGGACAGGGCTACGAGCAGTACTTC. Its translation: CASSYTGQGYEQYF.

This chain links TRBV19 with TRBJ2-1; a possible D gene is TRBD1 (6 bases). The V gene's germline CDR1 is LNHDA and CDR2 SQIVND (reference sequence). CDR3 length: 16 amino acids. Trimming left V 4 bases short and J 6 bases short, with 19 bases between. The CDR3 region has the DNA TGTGCCAGTAGTACCAAAGGGGGAATTCGCTTCAATGAGCAGTTCTTC. This sequence encodes CASSTKGGIRFNEQFF.

The chain combines TRBV6-1 with TRBJ2-7; TRBD2 agrees at 8 bases. Germline V lookup: CDR1 MNHNS, CDR2 SASEGT. The length of the CDR3 is 15 residues. The junction had 11 bases not matched to a gene; V was cut back by 7 bases and J by 3 bases. The CDR3 region is CASTGGGGPGYEQYF. The CDR3 region has the DNA TGTGCCAGCACGGGAGGGGGAGGGCCTGGCTACGAGCAGTACTTC.

V gene TRBV6-1 combines with J gene TRBJ2-7; 11 bases agree with TRBD2. The germline CDR1 and CDR2 sequences are MNHNS and SASEGT. Trimming at V came to 2 bases and at J to 4 bases, leaving 10 bases not matched to a gene. The length of the CDR3 is 17 residues. CDR3 bases: TGTGCCAGCAGTGAAAGTCCTTTACTAGCGGGGGATTACGAGCAGTACTTC. This sequence encodes CASSESPLLAGDYEQYF.

The V and J genes are TRBV11-2 and TRBJ2-2; TRBD1 agrees at 9 bases. V was clipped by 5 bases and J by 7 bases; unmatched bases: 8. Looked up from germline, CDR1 is SGHAT and CDR2 is FQNNGV. This CDR3 is 15 amino acids long. Here the CDR3 DNA reads TGTGCCAGCAGCGTAACAGGGGGCCGTGGCGGGGAGCTGTTTTTT. This sequence encodes CASSVTGGRGGELFF.

The chain employs TRBV6-1 and TRBJ1-5; a weak D match, TRBD1 (6 bases). Germline values: CDR1 MNHNS, CDR2 SASEGT. Trimming took off 6 bases at V and 4 bases at J, with 10 bases between the two ends. The CDR3 is 13 amino acids. The CDR3 nucleotides read TGTGCCAGCAGAGACAGGCCGAATCAGCCCCAGCATTTT. Its protein product is CASRDRPNQPQHF.

This CDR3 reads CASSSTSSSKTQYF. The CDR3, as DNA: TGTGCCAGCAGTTCCACCTCGAGTAGTAAGACCCAGTACTTC. This chain uses TRBV27 with TRBJ2-5; no definite D call. CDR1 MNHEY and CDR2 SMNVEV come from the germline V gene (reference sequence). The CDR3 consists of 14 residues. V dropped 4 bases and J dropped 6 bases, with 15 bases sitting between them.

The V and J genes are TRBV7-8 and TRBJ1-1; 8 positions match TRBD1. CDR3 size: 13 residues. The germline gives CDR1 SGHVS, CDR2 FQNEAQ. With V trimmed by 1 base and J by 5 bases, 0 bases remained unmatched. As DNA, the CDR3 is TGTGCCAGCAGCTTAGGACAGGGGACTGAAGCTTTCTTT. This encodes CASSLGQGTEAFF.

The chain combines TRBV6-1 with TRBJ1-1, with 7 nucleotides matching TRBD1. V shed 8 bases, J shed 0 bases, and the junction held 3 bases outside the gene matches. Germline CDR1 is MNHNS and CDR2 is SASEGT. The CDR3 is 13 amino acids. The CDR3 sequence is CASGGQLNTEAFF. The CDR3 region has the DNA TGTGCCAGCGGGGGACAGTTGAACACTGAAGCTTTCTTT.

The J gene is TRBJ1-1, the V gene TRBV2, with a tentative D call TRBD1 (6 bases). The ends were cut back, 8 bases at V and 0 bases at J, with 13 bases in the middle. Per the germline V gene, CDR1 is SNHLY and CDR2 is FYNNEI. This CDR3 is 14 amino acids long. CDR3 in amino acids: CASVGQLMNTEAFF. The CDR3 DNA reads TGTGCCAGCGTCGGACAGCTCATGAACACTGAAGCTTTCTTT.

The V and J genes are TRBV5-4 and TRBJ2-3; 9 positions match TRBD2. In germline, CDR1 is SGHNT, CDR2 YYREEE (reference sequence). The CDR3 loop spans 17 amino acids. The J segment lost 3 bases and the V segment lost 0 bases, leaving 8 bases of the junction unmatched. CDR3 nucleotides: TGTGCCAGCAGCTTGGCCGAGACTAGCGGTGGAACAGATACGCAGTATTTT. Encoded protein: CASSLAETSGGTDTQYF.

The chain has TRBV19 and TRBJ2-1; TRBD2 might be the D (6 bases). Germline CDR1 reads LNHDA; CDR2 reads SQIVND (reference sequence). The CDR3 has 15 residues. The ends were cut back, 2 bases at V and 2 bases at J, with 10 bases in the middle. The CDR3 DNA is TGTGCCAGTAGTATAAGAACGGGAGCCTACAATGAGCAGTTCTTC. Translation: CASSIRTGAYNEQFF.

V usage is TRBV18 and J usage is TRBJ2-3; 9 bases fit TRBD2. Germline V gives CDR1 KGHSH, CDR2 LQKENI. Germline trimming cut 8 bases from V and 7 bases from J; bases unmatched to any gene: 7. This CDR3 comprises 13 residues. Here the CDR3 reads CASLWTSDHTQYF. CDR3 nucleotide sequence: TGTGCCAGCCTATGGACTAGCGACCATACGCAGTATTTT.

This clone was seen a few times. The chain combines TRBV19 with TRBJ2-1, with 13 bases fitting TRBD2. The CDR3 covers 16 residues. Losses at the gene ends were 3 bases for V and 9 bases for J; bases not matched to a gene: 8. Per the germline V gene, CDR1 is LNHDA and CDR2 is SQIVND (reference sequence). The CDR3, as DNA: TGTGCCAGTAGTATCCTGGGGACTAGCGGGATTCCTGAGCAGTTCTTC. Translating it yields CASSILGTSGIPEQFF.

This chain links TRBV18 with TRBJ2-1; weak D call: TRBD1 (5 bases). Trimming removed 0 bases from V and 8 bases from J, with 14 bases in between. From germline, CDR1 is KGHSH and CDR2 LQKENI. The CDR3 spans 15 residues. In DNA form, the CDR3 reads TGTGCCAGCTCACCACCGGTAGGGGTGGCCCATGAGCAGTTCTTC. Residues: CASSPPVGVAHEQFF.

As DNA, the CDR3 is TGCGCCAGCAGCGGGCAGGGGGCAGGTAACACTGAAGCTTTCTTT. This encodes CASSGQGAGNTEAFF. V usage is TRBV5-1 and J usage is TRBJ1-1; 8 nucleotides match TRBD1. The CDR3 is 15 amino acids. V trimming: 4 bases; J trimming: 2 bases; junction bases outside the gene matches: 7. CDR1 SGHRS and CDR2 YFSETQ come from the germline V gene.

The genes are TRBV19 and TRBJ1-4, with 12 bases identical to TRBD1. V gave up 7 bases and J gave up 8 bases; unmatched junction bases: 14. The length of the CDR3 is 17 residues. CDR1 and CDR2 (germline): LNHDA, SQIVND (reference sequence). The CDR3 sequence: CASTYGTGGLLREKLFF. The CDR3 coding sequence is TGTGCCAGTACCTATGGGACAGGGGGCTTGTTGCGCGAAAAACTGTTTTTT.

The chain uses TRBV11-2 and TRBJ1-1; D might be TRBD1 (5 bases). Germline assignment: CDR1 SGHAT and CDR2 FQNNGV. The germline V and J ends were trimmed by 6 bases and 4 bases, with 18 bases remaining between them. This CDR3 has 15 amino acids. As DNA, the CDR3 is TGTGCCAGCAGATCAGAAGGGGCGGGATTCACTGAAGCTTTCTTT. Translation gives CASRSEGAGFTEAFF.

V is TRBV10-3 and J is TRBJ2-7; the match to TRBD2 covers 11 bases. The CDR3 totals 16 residues. V shed 3 bases and J 4 bases; nucleotides not matched to a gene: 8. Per germline, CDR1 ENHRY and CDR2 SYGVKD. CDR3 amino acids: CAISEPGASGRYEQYF. The CDR3 bases are TGTGCCATCAGTGAACCGGGGGCTAGCGGGAGGTACGAGCAGTACTTC.

V is TRBV5-1 and J is TRBJ1-2, with D possibly being TRBD1 (5 bases). Trimming pared 2 bases from V and 2 bases from J, leaving 13 bases between. Germline V CDR1 and CDR2: SGHRS, YFSETQ. The CDR3 has 15 amino acids. CDR3 residues: CASSFGRGDNYGYTF. The CDR3, as DNA: TGCGCCAGCAGCTTCGGGAGGGGAGACAACTATGGCTACACCTTC.

The genes are TRBV10-3 and TRBJ1-3; 7 nucleotides align to TRBD1. CDR1 and CDR2 from the germline V gene are ENHRY and SYGVKD. The J segment lost 7 bases and the V segment lost 0 bases, leaving 6 bases of the junction unmatched. CDR3 length: 15 amino acids. CDR3 sequence reads: CAISESGQLANTIYF. For the CDR3, the DNA is TGTGCCATCAGTGAGTCGGGACAGCTCGCGAACACCATATATTTT.

The chain employs TRBV25-1 and TRBJ2-1, with 13 bases lining up with TRBD2. This CDR3 is built from 16 residues. Germline CDR1 and CDR2: MGHDK and SYGVNS. The V gene end was trimmed by 2 bases and the J gene end by 9 bases; junction bases not matched to a gene: 7. CDR3 sequence: CASSEAGTSGMGEQFF. The CDR3 nucleotides read TGTGCCAGCAGTGAAGCCGGGACTAGCGGGATGGGTGAGCAGTTCTTC.

The J gene is TRBJ2-1, the V gene TRBV5-5; TRBD1 aligns across 7 bases. This CDR3 has 14 residues. V was clipped by 3 bases and J by 6 bases; unmatched bases: 6. Germline V gives CDR1 SGHKS, CDR2 YYEKEE (reference sequence). DNA for the CDR3: TGTGCCAGCAGCTCCGGGACAGCTAGCAATGAGCAGTTCTTC. Its protein product is CASSSGTASNEQFF.